Following are 14 T cell receptor beta chains from one sample sequenced in a study of T cell changes during pregnancy in multiple sclerosis. Assay used: immunoSEQ multiplex PCR; TCRdb lists only in-frame clones, some missing. This table has about 60,000 clones, around 90% appearing once. Sequences were derived from CD4+ T cells from peripheral blood mononuclear cells, sampled after pregnancy. Source of these receptors: a female donor in good health, enrolled as a control in a pregnancy study.

The chain has TRBV18 and TRBJ2-3; D is possibly TRBD1 (6 bases). Germline V gene lookup returns CDR1 KGHSH and CDR2 LQKENI. This CDR3 is 17 amino acids long. V lost 3 bases, J lost 1 base, and 17 bases lay in between. In DNA form, the CDR3 reads TGTGCCAGCTCACCTTTGACAGGAGGCTATGGCACAGATACGCAGTATTTT. This encodes CASSPLTGGYGTDTQYF.

V gene TRBV7-5 combines with J gene TRBJ2-7; the table's D call TRBD2 went unverified against the DNA. TRBV7-5 is deemed a pseudogene. There are 15 residues in the CDR3. The DNA for the CDR3 is TGTGCCAGAAGCTTAGGTCGCTGGAAGAGGTACGAGCAGTACTTC. This translates into CARSLGRWKRYEQYF.

The chain joins TRBV5-4 to TRBJ2-7; 8 bases are shared with TRBD1. CDR1 is SGHNT, CDR2 YYREEE, per germline (reference sequence). The CDR3 is made up of 16 amino acids. V gave up 1 base and J gave up 6 bases; unmatched junction bases: 12. CDR3: CASSLQQGALIGEQYF. Written as DNA, the CDR3 is TGTGCCAGCAGCTTGCAGCAGGGGGCTCTGATAGGCGAGCAGTACTTC.

In this sample, this clone turned up once. The gene calls are TRBV11-2 and TRBJ2-2; 7 bases match TRBD2. The V segment lost 3 bases and the J segment 5 bases; nucleotides outside the gene matches: 9. Per germline, CDR1 SGHAT and CDR2 FQNNGV. CDR3 length: 16 residues. Here the CDR3 reads CASSFLAAGSTGELFF. CDR3 bases: TGTGCCAGCAGCTTTCTAGCAGCGGGGTCAACCGGGGAGCTGTTTTTT.

This chain uses TRBV30 with TRBJ2-7, with 8 positions matching TRBD1. The CDR3 runs 16 residues. CDR1 GTSNPN and CDR2 SVGIG come from the germline V gene (reference sequence). Trimming cost V 2 bases and J 3 bases; bases outside gene matches: 12. The DNA of the CDR3 is TGTGCCTGGAGTACCCCGGACAGGGTTATTAACTACGAGCAGTACTTC. This sequence encodes CAWSTPDRVINYEQYF.

The chain uses TRBV11-3 and TRBJ1-2; 9 positions agree with TRBD1. This CDR3 region has 17 residues. J gave up 2 bases and V 4 bases, and 11 bases lay outside the gene matches. CDR1 is SGHNT and CDR2 is YENEEA in the germline V gene. CDR3 coding DNA: TGTGCCAGCAGCTCCAGCCCATGGACAGGGGAAAACTATGGCTACACCTTC. Translation gives CASSSSPWTGENYGYTF.

The CDR3 coding sequence is TGCGCCAGCCCAGGGGGTAGGGGAGCTAATGAAAAACTGTTTTTT. This sequence encodes CASPGGRGANEKLFF. The chain uses TRBV10-1 and TRBJ1-4, with 7 bases that match TRBD1. CDR1 and CDR2 (germline): WNHNN, SYGVQD (reference sequence). The CDR3 is made up of 15 amino acids. Trimming at V came to 8 bases and at J to 3 bases, leaving 9 bases not matched to a gene.

J is TRBJ2-7 and V is TRBV11-3; a weak D match, TRBD1 (6 bases). Germline V gives CDR1 SGHNT, CDR2 YENEEA. The CDR3 extends over 16 amino acids. Trimming took 0 bases from V and 2 from J, leaving 14 bases between them. This chain's CDR3 is CASSLEGRGLAYEQYF. CDR3 sequence (DNA): TGTGCCAGCAGCTTAGAGGGCAGGGGCCTGGCCTACGAGCAGTACTTC.

This chain links TRBV5-1 with TRBJ2-7, with D maybe TRBD2 (6 bases). The ends were cut back, 5 bases at V and 3 bases at J, with 15 bases in the middle. From germline, CDR1 is SGHRS and CDR2 YFSETQ. The CDR3 consists of 14 residues. CDR3 nucleotide sequence: TGCGCCAGCAGTTGGGGACGGGAGAGCTACGAGCAGTACTTC. This translates into CASSWGRESYEQYF.

CDR3 loop: CASSTTGKNEKLFF. The DNA for the CDR3 is TGTGCCAGCAGCACCACAGGGAAGAATGAAAAACTGTTTTTT. The chain combines TRBV5-4 with TRBJ1-4; D might be TRBD1 (6 bases). This CDR3 contains 14 residues. Germline CDR1 and CDR2: SGHNT and YYREEE (reference sequence). The ends were cut back, 4 bases at V and 5 bases at J, with 12 bases in the middle.

J is TRBJ2-6 and V is TRBV27; tentatively, D is TRBD1 (5 bases). From germline, CDR1 is MNHEY and CDR2 SMNVEV (reference sequence). Trimming took 2 bases from V and 0 from J, leaving 8 bases between them. CDR3 size: 16 residues. The CDR3 sequence: CASSLQGPSGANVLTF. The CDR3 DNA follows: TGTGCCAGCAGTTTACAGGGCCCCTCTGGGGCCAACGTCCTGACTTTC.

The gene calls are TRBV4-2 and TRBJ2-3; 9 bases align to TRBD1. The CDR3 is 15 amino acids. The germline V gene encodes CDR1 LGHNA and CDR2 YNFKEQ. The V gene end was trimmed by 2 bases and the J gene end by 8 bases; junction bases not matched to a gene: 8. The CDR3 DNA reads as TGTGCCAGCAGCCAACCGGGGACAGGGCAGATTACGCAGTATTTT. Amino acid sequence: CASSQPGTGQITQYF.

V is TRBV10-3 and J is TRBJ1-5; 8 nucleotides line up with TRBD1. CDR3 length: 15 amino acids. CDR1 and CDR2 (germline): ENHRY, SYGVKD. V was pared by 4 bases and J by 10 bases, with 12 bases of the junction left unmatched. Written as DNA, the CDR3 is TGTGCCATCAGTGGGGGGGGACAGGCCTCTGGACCCCAGCATTTT. Protein: CAISGGGQASGPQHF.

V gene TRBV27 combines with J gene TRBJ1-3, with TRBD1 identical over 9 bases. The ends lost 2 bases at V and 4 bases at J; junction bases unmatched: 3. CDR3 length: 15 amino acids. From germline, CDR1 is MNHEY and CDR2 SMNVEV (reference sequence). The CDR3: CASSLTGGAGNTIYF. DNA for the CDR3: TGTGCCAGCAGTTTAACAGGGGGCGCCGGAAACACCATATATTTT.